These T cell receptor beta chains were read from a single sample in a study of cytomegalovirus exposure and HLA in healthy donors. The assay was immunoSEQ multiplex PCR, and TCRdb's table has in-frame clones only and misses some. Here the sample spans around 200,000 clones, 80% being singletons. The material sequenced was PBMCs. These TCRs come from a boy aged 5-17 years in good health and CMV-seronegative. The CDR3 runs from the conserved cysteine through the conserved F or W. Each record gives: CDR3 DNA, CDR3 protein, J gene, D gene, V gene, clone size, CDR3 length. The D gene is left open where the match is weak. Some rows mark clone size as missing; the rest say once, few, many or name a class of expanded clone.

TGTGCCAGCAGCTTAACGGCTAGCACAGATACGCAGTATTTT,CASSLTASTDTQYF,TRBJ2-3,NA,TRBV7-3,few,14
TGTGCCAGCGGGCGGGGGACAGGGGGCGGAGATACGCAGTATTTT,CASGRGTGGGDTQYF,TRBJ2-3,TRBD1,TRBV5-4,NA,15
TGTGCTAGTGGTTTGGTACTAGGAGGGGAAGGACAGCCCCAGCATTTT,CASGLVLGGEGQPQHF,TRBJ1-5,NA,TRBV12-5,NA,16
TGTGCCAGCAGTCCCGGGACAGGGAGAAACATTCAGTACTTC,CASSPGTGRNIQYF,TRBJ2-4,TRBD1,TRBV2,NA,14
TGTGCCAGCAGTGAATCACTAGCGGGGGGACGAGGGCAGTTCTTC,CASSESLAGGRGQFF,TRBJ2-1,TRBD2,TRBV25-1,NA,15
TGTGCCAGCAGCGCGCCGGGACTAGCGGGTGGTGGGGTTAAAGAGACCCAGTACTTC,CASSAPGLAGGGVKETQYF,TRBJ2-5,TRBD2,TRBV9,NA,19
TGTGCCAGCAGCGTTAAGGGGACCGGGGAGCTGTTTTTT,CASSVKGTGELFF,TRBJ2-2,NA,TRBV9,NA,13
TGTGCCAGCAGCCAACTATACACCACAGGGGATTCCTACAATGAGCAGTTCTTC,CASSQLYTTGDSYNEQFF,TRBJ2-1,TRBD1,TRBV2,NA,18
TGTGCCAGCTCACCTGGCGGGAGCACAGATACGCAGTATTTT,CASSPGGSTDTQYF,TRBJ2-3,NA,TRBV18,NA,14
TGTGCCAGCAGGGACAGCACGAGCTCCTATAATTCACCCCTCCACTTT,CASRDSTSSYNSPLHF,TRBJ1-6,NA,TRBV9,NA,16
TGTGCCAGTAGTAGGGACAGCCGCGAAAGCTATGGCTACACCTTC,CASSRDSRESYGYTF,TRBJ1-2,TRBD1,TRBV19,NA,15
TGTGCCAGTAGTATAGTAGAGGGGGATCGAGTCTATGGCTACACCTTC,CASSIVEGDRVYGYTF,TRBJ1-2,NA,TRBV19,once,16
TGTGCCAGCAGCACTATGGACAGGGTAGGCGGTGAGACCCAGTACTTC,CASSTMDRVGGETQYF,TRBJ2-5,TRBD1,TRBV7-9,once,16
TGTGCCAGTAGTGCACAGGGGGCCATCTATGGCTACACCTTC,CASSAQGAIYGYTF,TRBJ1-2,TRBD1,TRBV19,NA,14
TGTGCCTGGAGTCCGGGACACATAAACTATGGCTACACCTTC,CAWSPGHINYGYTF,TRBJ1-2,NA,TRBV30,NA,14
TGTGCCAGCAGCGTAGGCTCCAGGGAGGCCTATGAGGGCTACACCTTC,CASSVGSREAYEGYTF,TRBJ1-2,NA,TRBV9,NA,16
TGTGCCAGTAGTCTATTACCGGGACAGGGCTCCAATGAGCAGTTCTTC,CASSLLPGQGSNEQFF,TRBJ2-1,TRBD1,TRBV19,NA,16
TGTGCCAGCAGCAAAGCTGACAGGGTTGGTTTTTCTTCTGAAGCTTTCTTT,CASSKADRVGFSSEAFF,TRBJ1-1,TRBD1,TRBV9,NA,17
TGTGCCAGCAGGAATCCCGGGACAGGAAGCTACGAGCAGTACTTC,CASRNPGTGSYEQYF,TRBJ2-7,TRBD1,TRBV6-5,NA,15
TGTGCCAGCACGGGAAGGACAGGGGACACTGAAGCTTTCTTT,CASTGRTGDTEAFF,TRBJ1-1,TRBD1,TRBV2,NA,14
TGTGCCAGCGCCCCGGGACACACTTACAATGAGCAGTTCTTC,CASAPGHTYNEQFF,TRBJ2-1,NA,TRBV19,NA,14
TGTGCCAGCAGTGAGGGGACAGGCTTCACAGATACGCAGTATTTT,CASSEGTGFTDTQYF,TRBJ2-3,TRBD1,TRBV6-4,few,15
TGTGCCAGCAGCCAAGAGCCAGCGGGGGGTCCTACCGGGGAGCTGTTTTTT,CASSQEPAGGPTGELFF,TRBJ2-2,TRBD2,TRBV4-2,NA,17